The 19 T cell receptor beta chains listed next were all sequenced from one sample in a study of neurological immune-mediated disorders. TCRdb called the 5' RACE reads again in MiXCR, with one record for every CDR3 protein. This table has around 50,000 distinct CDR3 sequences, around 4% appearing once. The sample taken for sequencing was PBMCs. All receptors come from a man in his sixties with multiple sclerosis.

This clonotype appeared many times. The J gene is TRBJ2-1, the V gene TRBV27, with TRBD2 identical over 13 bases. Trimming removed 4 bases from V and 7 bases from J; junction bases left unmatched: 4. The CDR3 contains 15 residues. CDR1 and CDR2 from the germline V gene are MNHEY and SMNVEV (reference sequence). The CDR3 region is CASSSTSGRRNEQFF. CDR3 DNA: TGTGCCAGCAGTTCGACTAGCGGGAGGCGTAATGAGCAGTTCTTC.

The sample holds a few counts of this clonotype. V usage is TRBV5-5 and J usage is TRBJ1-5, with TRBD1 matching 8 bases. The CDR3 totals 16 residues. With V trimmed by 1 base and J by 2 bases, 5 bases remained unmatched. Germline assignment: CDR1 SGHKS and CDR2 YYEKEE (reference sequence). The CDR3 loop reads CASSLTDRERNQPQHF. CDR3 nucleotide sequence: TGTGCCAGCAGCTTGACGGACAGGGAGCGCAATCAGCCCCAGCATTTT.

Ten or more counts support this clonotype. The rearrangement links TRBV12-3 or TRBV12-4 to TRBJ2-5; 9 bases align to TRBD2. V lost 4 bases, J lost 2 bases, and 20 bases stayed unmatched. The CDR3 length is 20 residues. The CDR3 DNA sequence: TGTGCCAGCAGTTCGCCCATCTCTCAGCGGGGGGCCGGGTGGCAAGAGACCCAGTACTTC. Its translation: CASSSPISQRGAGWQETQYF.

At least ten counts were recorded for this clonotype. The gene calls are TRBV3-1 and TRBJ1-4; tentative D call: TRBD1 (5 bases). Trimming removed 2 bases from V and 8 bases from J, with 18 bases in between. The CDR3 is 16 residues long. The germline gives CDR1 LGHDT, CDR2 YNNKEL (reference sequence). The CDR3 sequence is CASSQRRGPWKEKLFF. CDR3 DNA sequence: TGTGCCAGCAGCCAACGGAGGGGACCCTGGAAAGAAAAACTGTTTTTT.

A few counts support this clonotype. The chain links TRBV7-6 to TRBJ2-2, with D tentatively TRBD2 (5 bases). Trimming took off 5 bases at V and 6 bases at J, with 13 bases between the two ends. Germline V gene lookup returns CDR1 SGHVS and CDR2 FNYEAQ. The CDR3 consists of 14 residues. CDR3 sequence reads: CASSPIKGAGELFF. The CDR3 coding sequence is TGTGCCAGCAGCCCCATAAAGGGAGCCGGGGAGCTGTTTTTT.

The table lists this clonotype with a few counts. V usage is TRBV4-2 and J usage is TRBJ2-3; 14 bases line up with TRBD2. The trim removed 3 bases at V and 5 bases at J, leaving 7 bases unmatched. Germline CDR1 LGHNA, CDR2 YNFKEQ. The CDR3 has 17 residues. CDR3 residues: CASSQTSGRVRGDTQYF. The CDR3 DNA follows: TGTGCCAGCAGCCAGACTAGCGGGAGGGTTAGAGGAGATACGCAGTATTTT.

This clonotype has ten or more counts. The gene calls are TRBV15 and TRBJ1-4; unclear D gene. The CDR3 covers 15 residues. V dropped 0 bases and J dropped 3 bases, with 8 bases sitting between them. Germline assignment: CDR1 LNHNV and CDR2 YYDKDF (reference sequence). The CDR3 is CATSRERMANEKLFF. CDR3 nucleotides: TGTGCCACCAGCAGAGAAAGAATGGCTAATGAAAAACTGTTTTTT. The full variable domain, rest sourced from reference TRBV15 and TRBJ1-4, is DAMVIQNPRYQVTQFGKPVTLSCSQTLNHNVMYWYQQKSSQAPKLLFHYYDKDFNNEADTPDNFQSRRPNTSFCFLDIRSPGLGDTAMYLCATSRERMANEKLFFGSGTQLSVL.

At least ten counts were recorded for this clonotype. The rearrangement uses TRBV6-2 or TRBV6-3 and TRBJ1-3; TRBD1 is a possible D gene (5 bases). Per the germline V gene, CDR1 is MNHEY and CDR2 is SVGEGT. V was clipped by 0 bases and J by 0 bases, with 12 bases between them. The CDR3 loop spans 17 amino acids. As DNA, the CDR3 is TGTGCCAGCAGTTACTCGATCGTCAGGGCCTCTGGAAACACCATATATTTT. It encodes CASSYSIVRASGNTIYF.

The gene calls are TRBV20-1 and TRBJ2-7; D remains ambiguous. The CDR3 covers 13 residues. Germline values: CDR1 DFQATT, CDR2 SNEGSKA (reference sequence). The V end lost 3 bases, the J end lost 5 bases, and 14 bases lay between the germline ends. The CDR3 is CSASGTEGHEQYF. As DNA, the CDR3 is TGCAGTGCTAGTGGCACGGAAGGTCACGAGCAGTACTTC.

This sequence joins TRBV4-1 and TRBJ1-1; D is unclear. Deletions cut 0 bases from V and 0 bases from J, with 14 bases between. The CDR3 covers 17 residues. Germline CDR1 MGHRA, CDR2 YSYEKL. Here the CDR3 reads CASSQESPRPLNTEAFF. CDR3 sequence (DNA): TGCGCCAGCAGCCAAGAAAGTCCCCGGCCTTTGAACACTGAAGCTTTCTTT.

This clonotype was detected ten times or more. The rearrangement uses TRBV15 and TRBJ2-1; 7 bases align to TRBD2. This CDR3 has 16 residues. Germline trimming cut 3 bases from V and 8 bases from J; bases unmatched to any gene: 13. CDR1 is LNHNV and CDR2 is YYDKDF in the germline V gene (reference sequence). The CDR3 reads CATSREGGRGWDEQFF. CDR3 sequence (DNA): TGTGCCACCAGCAGGGAGGGCGGGAGAGGGTGGGATGAGCAGTTCTTC.

This clonotype was picked up many times. The chain is built from TRBV5-5 and TRBJ2-7; perhaps TRBD1 as D (8 bases). Germline V gives CDR1 SGHKS, CDR2 YYEKEE (reference sequence). This CDR3 has 14 residues. V lost 4 bases and J 1 base, leaving 12 bases between the germline ends. The CDR3 loop is CASSVQGGSYEQYF. DNA of the CDR3: TGTGCCAGCAGCGTACAGGGGGGGTCCTACGAGCAGTACTTC. Variable domain in full (rest from reference TRBV5-5 and TRBJ2-7): DAGVTQSPTHLIKTRGQQVTLRCSPISGHKSVSWYQQVLGQGPQFIFQYYEKEERGRGNFPDRFSARQFPNYSSELNVNALLLGDSALYLCASSVQGGSYEQYFGPGTRLTVT.

This clonotype was counted many times. The chain links TRBV7-2 to TRBJ2-2, with D unclear. Germline V gene sequence: CDR1 SGHTA, CDR2 FQGNSA. V shed 4 bases and J shed 5 bases, with 5 bases lying between them. There are 12 residues in the CDR3. CDR3 region: CASSYRTGELFF. The CDR3 coding sequence is TGTGCCAGCAGCTATAGGACCGGGGAGCTGTTTTTT.

To note about this clonotype: One base away lies a much larger clone, so this may be a sequencing read error. The chain combines TRBV7-6 with TRBJ2-3; D is uncertain. The CDR3 has 15 residues. The germline V gene encodes CDR1 SGHVS and CDR2 FNYEAQ. In DNA form, the CDR3 reads TGTGCCAGCAGATTAGAAGGGTTTTCGACAGATACGCAGTATTTT. As protein: CASRLEGFSTDTQYF.

There are many counts of this clonotype. This rearrangement joins TRBV29-1 to TRBJ2-7; weak D call: TRBD1 (5 bases). CDR3 length: 14 amino acids. The germline CDR1 and CDR2 sequences are SQVTM and ANQGSEA. V was clipped by 3 bases and J by 0 bases, with 12 bases between them. For the CDR3, the DNA is TGCAGCGTTGAGCCTCGTAGGGGCTCCTACGAGCAGTACTTC. Its translation is CSVEPRRGSYEQYF.

The chain combines TRBV15 with TRBJ1-5; D remains ambiguous. V was cut by 0 bases and J by 2 bases, with 17 bases left in between. CDR1 is LNHNV, CDR2 YYDKDF, per germline (reference sequence). The CDR3 length is 18 residues. The CDR3, as DNA: TGTGCCACCAGCAGAGAAATTGACATTAACAAGGGCAATCAGCCCCAGCATTTT. Translating it yields CATSREIDINKGNQPQHF.

The table lists this clonotype with many counts. V usage is TRBV11-3 and J usage is TRBJ1-1, with 7 nucleotides matching TRBD1. Losses at the gene ends were 0 bases for V and 4 bases for J; bases not matched to a gene: 5. The length of the CDR3 is 15 residues. The germline V gene has CDR1 SGHNT and CDR2 YENEEA. The CDR3, as DNA: TGTGCCAGCAGCTTAGACTCCAGGGGGAGCACTGAAGCTTTCTTT. Amino acids: CASSLDSRGSTEAFF.

The V gene is TRBV20-1, the J gene TRBJ2-1, with D possibly being TRBD1 (5 bases). V shed 0 bases and J shed 6 bases, with 15 bases lying between them. CDR3 length: 15 amino acids. Germline values: CDR1 DFQATT, CDR2 SNEGSKA (reference sequence). The CDR3 loop reads CSARETRGTGNEQFF. The DNA of the CDR3 is TGCAGTGCTAGAGAAACAAGGGGTACGGGCAATGAGCAGTTCTTC.

Only a few counts were recorded for this clonotype. The rearrangement links TRBV28 to TRBJ1-2; D ambiguous. The CDR3 runs to 14 residues. Germline assignment: CDR1 MDHEN and CDR2 SYDVKM. Trimming removed 6 bases at V and 4 bases at J, with 15 bases between. CDR3 DNA: TGTGCCAGCAGCGCCCCCGGGCAAAGCTATGGCTACACCTTC. It codes for CASSAPGQSYGYTF.